These T cell receptor beta chains were read from a single sample in a study of T cell repertoires in cytomegalovirus infection. MiXCR was run by TCRdb on the reads, yielding one entry per CDR3 protein. Of a few hundred thousand distinct CDR3 sequences in the sample, 42% were seen once. Which antigens these TCRs recognize remains unknown. The sequenced sample was cultured PBMCs, obtained from culture after CMV antigen stimulation. Receptor source: a human donor in good health (CMV status not recorded). Some clones in this sample may be carry-over from other donors' samples. The CDR3 runs from the conserved cysteine through the conserved F or W. The order of the fields is CDR3 DNA, CDR3 protein, D gene, V gene, J gene, clone size. The D gene is left open where the match is weak. Where a row states a size, it is once, few, many or the class of an expanded clone; other rows omit it.

TGTGCCAGCAGCCCCGGACTAGGGACGGAGCAGTTCTTC	CASSPGLGTEQFF	TRBD2	TRBV7-2	TRBJ2-1	few
TGTGCCAGCAGCCCCCGGGGACTACCGGGCACCGGGGAGCTGTTTTTT	CASSPRGLPGTGELFF	TRBD2	TRBV11-2	TRBJ2-2	-
TGTGCCAGCAGCCCTGATGGGCTAGCGGGAAACAATGAGCAGTTCTTC	CASSPDGLAGNNEQFF	TRBD2	TRBV7-9	TRBJ2-1	-
TGTGCCAGCAGTGTACTTTGGGGGGCGGTTAGTCAGCCCCAGCATTTT	CASSVLWGAVSQPQHF	-	TRBV6-6	TRBJ1-5	-
TGTGCCAGCACCTCCGACAGATACTATGGCTACACCTTC	CASTSDRYYGYTF	-	TRBV7-8	TRBJ1-2	-
TGCAGCGTTGACGACTCAAACACCGGGGAGCTGTTTTTT	CSVDDSNTGELFF	-	TRBV29-1	TRBJ2-2	-
TGTGCCAGCAACCTAGGGGGGTACCAAGAGACCCAGTACTTC	CASNLGGYQETQYF	-	TRBV12-3/TRBV12-4	TRBJ2-5	-
TGTGCCAGCAGCTTGGCGGCCGGCCCGCGTAAGGAGCTGTTTTTT	CASSLAAGPRKELFF	-	TRBV7-8	TRBJ2-2	-
TGCGCCAGCAGCCAAAGGACGGGCGTGGACCCGCAGTATTTT	CASSQRTGVDPQYF	-	TRBV4-3	TRBJ2-3	-
TGTGCCAGCAGCCCCGGAGGCCCCTGGGAGCAGTACTTC	CASSPGGPWEQYF	-	TRBV14	TRBJ2-7	-
TGTGCCAGCAGTTCCCTCAGCGGGGGAGGGCACGAAAAACTGTTTTTT	CASSSLSGGGHEKLFF	-	TRBV28	TRBJ1-4	once
TGTGCCAGCAGCTTAAGTGGGCAGCAAGAGACCCAGTACTTC	CASSLSGQQETQYF	-	TRBV7-3	TRBJ2-5	-
TGCGCCAGCAGCCAAGAAACAGGGGGCTTTGAGTTTGGGGCCAACGTCCTGACTTTC	CASSQETGGFEFGANVLTF	TRBD1	TRBV4-3	TRBJ2-6	-
TGTGCCAGCAGCTTATACGGGAGGGGGCTTAATGAAAAACTGTTTTTT	CASSLYGRGLNEKLFF	TRBD1	TRBV7-2	TRBJ1-4	few
TGTGCCAGCAGAGCTAGCGGGGGGGCCGCCGGGGTGCAGTTCTTC	CASRASGGAAGVQFF	TRBD2	TRBV7-2	TRBJ2-1	-
TGTGCCAGCAGCTTAGGCCGCGGGAATCCCACCGGGGAGCTGTTTTTT	CASSLGRGNPTGELFF	-	TRBV11-1	TRBJ2-2	few
TGCGCCAGCAGCTTGGGGGGGACTAGCGGAAGGCAAGAGACCCAGTACTTC	CASSLGGTSGRQETQYF	TRBD2	TRBV5-1	TRBJ2-5	once
TGTGCCAGCAGGTGGACTTCTCCGGGTGAAGCTTTCTTT	CASRWTSPGEAFF	-	TRBV6-1	TRBJ1-1	few
TGTGCCAGTAGTCCGACAGGGATCGCTGAAGCTTTCTTT	CASSPTGIAEAFF	TRBD1	TRBV19	TRBJ1-1	once
TGTGCCAGCAGCCACCGACAGGGGGCAAAGACCCAGTACTTC	CASSHRQGAKTQYF	TRBD1	TRBV7-4	TRBJ2-5	-
TGTGCCTGGACACGCCGCAGGGGAGGGAGTGAGACCCAGTACTTC	CAWTRRRGGSETQYF	-	TRBV30	TRBJ2-5	-
TGCAGTGCGCACTCAGGGACAGGGGGTTCCTACGAGCAGTACTTC	CSAHSGTGGSYEQYF	TRBD1	TRBV20-1	TRBJ2-7	once
TGTGCCAGCAGCGGGGAAGAGAGGCAGTTCTTC	CASSGEERQFF	-	TRBV7-2	TRBJ2-1	few
TGTGCCAGCAGATCGCTAGCGGGAGGGGGGGATGAGCAGTTCTTC	CASRSLAGGGDEQFF	TRBD2	TRBV6-5	TRBJ2-1	-
TGTGCCAGCAGCTTAGGGCCCCAGGGGTATGGCTACACCTTC	CASSLGPQGYGYTF	-	TRBV7-2	TRBJ1-2	-
TGTGCCAGCAGCCCGAGACAGACCCCTAACTATGGCTACACCTTC	CASSPRQTPNYGYTF	-	TRBV7-2	TRBJ1-2	-
TGTGCCAGCAGTTGGGGACTAGCGGGATTTAATGAGCAGTTCTTC	CASSWGLAGFNEQFF	TRBD2	TRBV27	TRBJ2-1	-
TGTGCCAGCAGTTCCCCAGGGGAACTATCTGGAAACACCATATATTTT	CASSSPGELSGNTIYF	-	TRBV27	TRBJ1-3	-
TGTGCCAGCTTCTATGGGGGACAGACCGGGGAGCTGTTTTTT	CASFYGGQTGELFF	TRBD1	TRBV12-3/TRBV12-4	TRBJ2-2	few
TGCAGTGCTCCTCGCCCGGGCGGGCATGAGCAGTTCTTC	CSAPRPGGHEQFF	-	TRBV20-1	TRBJ2-1	-
TGTGCCAGCAGCTTAGGAGGACTTGGGGATGAGCAGTTCTTC	CASSLGGLGDEQFF	-	TRBV11-2	TRBJ2-1	-
TGTGCCAGCAGTGACCTTAGGCTAAGCTACAATGAGCAGTTCTTC	CASSDLRLSYNEQFF	-	TRBV25-1	TRBJ2-1	few
TGTGCCAGCAGCTTAGACGGACAGGGAATTGGCTACACCTTC	CASSLDGQGIGYTF	TRBD1	TRBV7-2	TRBJ1-2	-
TGTGCCACCATGAAGGGGGCGGACACCGGGGAGCTGTTTTTT	CATMKGADTGELFF	TRBD1	TRBV15	TRBJ2-2	few
TGTGCCAGCAGCTCCGCTAGCGGGAGGAATGAGCAGTTCTTC	CASSSASGRNEQFF	TRBD2	TRBV7-9	TRBJ2-1	few
TGTGCCAGCAGCATTGGACTAGCGGGAGGGAGAGGCCAAGAGACCCAGTACTTC	CASSIGLAGGRGQETQYF	TRBD2	TRBV11-2	TRBJ2-5	-
TGTGCCAGCACTTTGCTAGCGGTCACCGGGGAGCTGTTTTTT	CASTLLAVTGELFF	TRBD2	TRBV12-3/TRBV12-4	TRBJ2-2	-
TGTGCCAGCAGCCAAGGGGCGGGGAGGTACACTGGAGCTTTCTTT	CASSQGAGRYTGAFF	-	TRBV4-2	TRBJ1-1	-
TGTGCCAGCAGCTCCCCGGGCACAGATACGCAGTATTTT	CASSSPGTDTQYF	-	TRBV7-2	TRBJ2-3	many
TGCAGTGCCAGCGGTCACTACTACAATGAGCAGTTCTTC	CSASGHYYNEQFF	-	TRBV20-1	TRBJ2-1	-
TGTGCCAGCAGCTTAGCGAGGGGGGGGTACTCGGAGCAGTACTTC	CASSLARGGYSEQYF	-	TRBV7-6	TRBJ2-7	few
TGTGCCAGCAGCGGCAGGCCCAACAATGAGCAGTTCTTC	CASSGRPNNEQFF	-	TRBV7-2	TRBJ2-1	-
TGTGCCAGCAGTTTATCGTGGGCCACAGGGGCTGGAAACACCATATATTTT	CASSLSWATGAGNTIYF	TRBD1	TRBV27	TRBJ1-3	-
TGTGCCAGCACGAGGGACAGAAGAACAGATACGCAGTATTTT	CASTRDRRTDTQYF	TRBD1	TRBV7-8	TRBJ2-3	few